The clone carrying this TCR beta chain was seen only once. One end of the junction fails to match germline, which may point to a read error. The CDR3 extends over 15 amino acids. Germline CDR1 and CDR2: LGHDT and YNNKEL (reference sequence). TEMRA cells were enriched by FACS, and CD4+ and CD8+ T cells were negatively isolated. Random hexamers primed reverse transcription of about 0.5 to 1 ug RNA. The authors amplified TCR beta CDR3 across 54 Vbeta and 13 Jbeta using immunoSEQ multiplex PCR. TCRdb re-called the immunoSEQ multiplex PCR reads through MiXCR, storing one row per CDR3 protein. Altogether roughly 52,000 distinct CDR3 sequences are present, over 90% being singletons, with the ten largest covering approximately 0.8%. The data were obtained in a study of CD8 T cells in Susac syndrome. At the level of the study: Clinical remission applied to roughly 8 sequenced Susac syndrome patients, and five or six had active disease.

The chain carries TRBV3-1 and TRBJ2-3, with 10 bases that match TRBD2. This sequence was found in a human donor with Susac syndrome. The source material was CD8+ T cells from PBMCs. The CDR3 here is CASRQAGGNTDTQYF. DNA of the CDR3: TGTGCCAGCAGACAAGCGGGGGGGAACACAGATACGCAGTATTTT.